This T cell receptor beta chain is drawn from a study of control samples from healthy donors and cancer patients. Produced via immunoSEQ multiplex PCR; TCRdb's table is partial and in-frame only. The profile shows 100,000 to 150,000 clones, roughly 87% of them singletons. The CDR3 length is 15 residues. V lost 4 bases to trimming and J lost 7 bases, with 17 bases between them. This clone was observed once. The chain employs TRBV5-3 and TRBJ1-4; D might be TRBD1 (5 bases). TRBV5-3 is noted as an ORF with a role that remains uncertain. Sequencing input: blood. The TCR sequence derives from a man younger than 35 in good health. CDR3 DNA sequence: TGTGCCAGAAGCCAGAATCGGGGGTTTACTGAAAAACTGTTTTTT. It translates to CARSQNRGFTEKLFF.